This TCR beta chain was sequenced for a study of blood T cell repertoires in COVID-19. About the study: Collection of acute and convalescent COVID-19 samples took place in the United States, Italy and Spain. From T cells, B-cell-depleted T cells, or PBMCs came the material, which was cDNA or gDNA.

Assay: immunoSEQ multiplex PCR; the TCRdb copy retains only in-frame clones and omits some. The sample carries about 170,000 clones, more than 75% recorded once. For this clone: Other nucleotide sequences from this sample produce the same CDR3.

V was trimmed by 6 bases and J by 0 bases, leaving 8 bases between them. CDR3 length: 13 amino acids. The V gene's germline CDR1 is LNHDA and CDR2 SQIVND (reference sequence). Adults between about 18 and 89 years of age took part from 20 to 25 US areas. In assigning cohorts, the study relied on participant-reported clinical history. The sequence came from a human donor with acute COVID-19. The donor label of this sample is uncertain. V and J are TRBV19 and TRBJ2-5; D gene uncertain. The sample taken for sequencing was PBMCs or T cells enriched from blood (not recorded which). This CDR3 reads CASSRAYQETQYF. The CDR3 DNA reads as TGTGCCAGTAGCCGAGCGTACCAAGAGACCCAGTACTTC.